Shown below are 28 T cell receptor beta chains from a single sample sequenced in a study of shared clonotypes between healthy human individuals (dated by TCRdb to about 2020). Library generation was performed with the immunoSEQ multiplex PCR assay. TCRdb carries this immuneACCESS record with in-frame sequences only. Its versions omit some clonotypes, under half of them owing to an unresolved V gene in the studies checked, with the rest unexplained. The sample contains roughly 300,000 clones, 70% to 75% of them found a single time. Of the sample, about 9.4% falls within the top ten clones. The sample comprised memory CD4+ T cells sorted from blood. The sample's cell subset or site, from its label and the paper: CD45RA-negative fraction. These receptors originate from a man aged 25 to 45 in good health.

V gene TRBV11-3 combines with J gene TRBJ2-2; D uncertain. CDR1 SGHNT and CDR2 YENEEA come from the germline V gene. Trimming stripped 9 bases from V and 5 bases from J, with 13 bases between. The CDR3 runs to 13 residues. The CDR3 nucleotides read TGTGCCAGTTCGGGTAGTTCTACCGGGGAGCTGTTTTTT. The encoded protein is CASSGSSTGELFF.

This CDR3 reads CASSLLQASGYTF. The CDR3 nucleotides read TGTGCCAGCAGCTTATTACAGGCCAGTGGCTACACCTTC. This sequence joins TRBV7-2 and TRBJ1-2; tentatively, D is TRBD1 (5 bases). This CDR3 comprises 13 residues. CDR1 is SGHTA and CDR2 is FQGNSA in the germline V gene. V lost 2 bases to trimming and J lost 7 bases, with 11 bases between them.

Regarding this clone: Mismatch with germline at one junction end may stem from a read error. The chain is built from TRBV6-5 and TRBJ1-2, with 10 bases that match TRBD1. The CDR3 runs to 15 residues. The germline V gene encodes CDR1 MNHEY and CDR2 SVGAGI. CDR3 sequence: CAISARDRGDYGYTF. The CDR3 nucleotides read TGTGCCATCAGTGCCCGGGACAGGGGAGACTATGGCTACACCTTC.

The chain joins TRBV7-3 to TRBJ2-3; TRBD2 agrees at 10 bases. This CDR3 is 15 amino acids long. Germline V gene data show CDR1 as SGHTA and CDR2 as FQGTGA. V gave up 5 bases and J gave up 1 base; unmatched junction bases: 3. The CDR3 bases are TGTGCCAGCAGCCACGGACTAGCGGGCACAGATACGCAGTATTTT. It encodes CASSHGLAGTDTQYF.

The V call is TRBV7-9, the J call TRBJ2-1, with 12 bases that match TRBD2. This CDR3 has 15 amino acids. The V and J ends lost 8 bases and 6 bases, in that order; junction bases with no gene match: 8. Germline assignment: CDR1 SEHNR and CDR2 FQNEAQ (reference sequence). The CDR3 DNA sequence: TGTGCCAGCGCCGTGCCACTAGCGGGGGGCAATGAGCAGTTCTTC. It yields the protein CASAVPLAGGNEQFF.

The table lists this clone with a count of one. This chain links TRBV18 with TRBJ2-3; a weak D match, TRBD1 (8 bases). V lost 2 bases to trimming and J lost 6 bases, with 15 bases between them. This CDR3 contains 15 residues. Germline V gives CDR1 KGHSH, CDR2 LQKENI. CDR3 sequence (DNA): TGTGCCAGCTCACCAAACAGGGGGGGTTCCGATACGCAGTATTTT. Translated, it gives CASSPNRGGSDTQYF.

The gene calls are TRBV25-1 and TRBJ2-7, with 9 bases lining up with TRBD1. CDR3 size: 15 residues. The V segment lost 6 bases and the J segment 2 bases; nucleotides outside the gene matches: 8. Germline V lookup: CDR1 MGHDK, CDR2 SYGVNS. The CDR3 bases are TGTGCCAGCAGCTGGACAGGGGACGGGACCTACGAGCAGTACTTC. As protein: CASSWTGDGTYEQYF.

Regarding this clone: The identical CDR3 is also encoded by other nucleotide sequences in the sample. The chain uses TRBV5-1 and TRBJ2-5; 9 bases map to TRBD1. J gave up 2 bases and V 0 bases, and 2 bases lay outside the gene matches. Per the germline V gene, CDR1 is SGHRS and CDR2 is YFSETQ. CDR3 length: 15 residues. The CDR3 coding sequence is TGCGCCAGCAGCTTGGCGGGGACAGGGCAAGAGACCCAGTACTTC. Amino acids: CASSLAGTGQETQYF.

Notes on this clone: Its ends do not fully match the called genes, so a read error is possible. The chain has TRBV6-5 and TRBJ2-7; 12 positions agree with TRBD2. The CDR3 extends over 15 amino acids. Germline V gene lookup returns CDR1 MNHEY and CDR2 SVGAGI. CDR3 in DNA: TGTGCCAGCATGACTAGCGGGAGAGGGTCCTACGAGCAGTGCTTC. Protein sequence: CASMTSGRGSYEQCF.

In this sample, this clone turned up once. The chain links TRBV10-3 to TRBJ2-1, with 8 bases matching TRBD2. The junction had 8 bases not matched to a gene; V was cut back by 7 bases and J by 6 bases. The CDR3 consists of 14 residues. Germline V gene data show CDR1 as ENHRY and CDR2 as SYGVKD. The CDR3 DNA reads as TGTGCCATCAACCCCGGGGCGGGAGGCAATGAGCAGTTCTTC. Its protein is CAINPGAGGNEQFF.

The rearrangement uses TRBV7-6 and TRBJ2-7; D ambiguous. The germline V gene encodes CDR1 SGHVS and CDR2 FNYEAQ. Deletions cut 5 bases from V and 2 bases from J, with 16 bases between. The CDR3 is 15 residues long. CDR3 residues: CASSPKVLPTYEQYF. In DNA, the CDR3 is TGTGCCAGCAGCCCAAAGGTTCTCCCCACCTACGAGCAGTACTTC.

The DNA of the CDR3 is TGTGCCAGCAGCCCCGGCACCTCTGGGGCCAACGTCCTGACTTTC. As protein: CASSPGTSGANVLTF. This chain uses TRBV11-2 with TRBJ2-6; D not resolved. V lost 5 bases, J lost 0 bases, and 8 bases lay in between. This CDR3 is built from 15 residues. Germline V CDR1 and CDR2: SGHAT, FQNNGV.

This chain joins TRBV18 and TRBJ2-7; 7 nucleotides line up with TRBD1. There are 15 residues in the CDR3. Germline trimming cut 2 bases from V and 3 bases from J; bases unmatched to any gene: 7. Germline V lookup: CDR1 KGHSH, CDR2 LQKENI. The CDR3 here is CASSPRLAGGYEQYF. Here the CDR3 DNA reads TGTGCCAGCTCACCAAGGTTGGCAGGGGGCTACGAGCAGTACTTC. The variable domain in full, completed from reference TRBV18 and TRBJ2-7, reads NAGVMQNPRHLVRRRGQEARLRCSPMKGHSHVYWYRQLPEEGLKFMVYLQKENIIDESGMPKERFSAEFPKEGPSILRIQQVVRGDSAAYFCASSPRLAGGYEQYFGPGTRLTVT.

This chain connects TRBV5-4 to TRBJ1-2; D uncertain. CDR3 size: 13 residues. Trimming took 0 bases from V and 4 from J, leaving 7 bases between them. Germline loops: CDR1 SGHNT, CDR2 YYREEE (reference sequence). The CDR3 protein is CASSLGPLYGYTF. The CDR3 bases are TGTGCCAGCAGCTTGGGCCCTCTCTATGGCTACACCTTC.

V is TRBV6-1 and J is TRBJ2-7; TRBD1 matches 10 bases. CDR1 is MNHNS and CDR2 is SASEGT in the germline V gene. The CDR3 totals 15 residues. Trimming took 10 bases from V and 4 from J; bases not matched to a gene: 13. CDR3 loop: CAINPPGQGRYEQYF. Written as DNA, the CDR3 is TGTGCCATCAACCCGCCGGGACAGGGGAGGTACGAGCAGTACTTC.

The rearrangement uses TRBV5-4 and TRBJ2-1; 9 bases line up with TRBD2. Trimming at V came to 0 bases and at J to 9 bases, leaving 7 bases not matched to a gene. Germline CDR1 and CDR2: SGHNT and YYREEE (reference sequence). The CDR3 sequence is 15 residues long. The CDR3 DNA reads TGTGCCAGCAGCTTGGGCGGGAGGGCCCTCAGTGAGCAGTTCTTC. It codes for CASSLGGRALSEQFF.

The chain recombines TRBV18 with TRBJ2-5; 11 bases map to TRBD2. CDR3 length: 17 amino acids. CDR1 is KGHSH and CDR2 is LQKENI in the germline V gene. Unmatched junction bases numbered 10, after V lost 1 base and J lost 6 bases. The CDR3 protein is CASSPLALAGDLKTQYF. In nucleotides, the CDR3 is TGTGCCAGCTCACCACTCGCACTAGCGGGAGATCTAAAGACCCAGTACTTC.

This clone came up a few times. The V and J genes are TRBV5-5 and TRBJ2-3; D not certain. Germline V CDR1 and CDR2: SGHKS, YYEKEE (reference sequence). This CDR3 has 13 residues. V gave up 3 bases and J gave up 3 bases, with 8 bases separating them. The chain's CDR3 is CASSWPETDTQYF. The DNA for the CDR3 is TGTGCCAGCAGCTGGCCCGAGACAGATACGCAGTATTTT.

In this sample, this clone turned up many times. The V call is TRBV6-6, the J call TRBJ2-5; D is ambiguous. The CDR3 length is 16 residues. The germline gives CDR1 MNHNY, CDR2 SVGAGI (reference sequence). Trimming removed 6 bases at V and 2 bases at J, with 19 bases between. The CDR3 is CASSSPLVRGQETQYF. The CDR3 region has the DNA TGTGCCAGCAGCTCCCCCCTCGTTCGCGGTCAAGAGACCCAGTACTTC.

This chain connects TRBV10-3 to TRBJ1-5; D possibly corresponds to TRBD1 (5 bases). V was trimmed by 8 bases and J by 3 bases, leaving 8 bases between them. This CDR3 has 12 amino acids. CDR1 is ENHRY and CDR2 is SYGVKD in the germline V gene. The CDR3 sequence: CAISGDNQPQHF. The CDR3 region has the DNA TGTGCCATCTCGGGGGACAATCAGCCCCAGCATTTT.

The chain recombines TRBV5-1 with TRBJ2-1; 7 bases line up with TRBD2. In germline, CDR1 is SGHRS, CDR2 YFSETQ. This CDR3 contains 16 residues. Losses at the gene ends were 0 bases for V and 2 bases for J; bases not matched to a gene: 5. This chain's CDR3 is CASSLASGGPYNEQFF. Here the CDR3 DNA reads TGCGCCAGCAGCTTGGCCTCGGGAGGCCCCTACAATGAGCAGTTCTTC.

This clone was seen a few times. The V call is TRBV28, the J call TRBJ2-7, with TRBD2 matching 13 bases. From germline, CDR1 is MDHEN and CDR2 SYDVKM. Unmatched junction bases numbered 8, after V lost 7 bases and J lost 5 bases. The CDR3 covers 15 residues. The CDR3 loop reads CASTQLAGGLNEQYF. The CDR3 coding sequence is TGTGCCAGCACCCAACTAGCGGGAGGGCTAAACGAGCAGTACTTC.

V usage is TRBV10-2 and J usage is TRBJ2-7; no clear D gene. The CDR3 consists of 12 residues. The germline V and J ends were trimmed by 6 bases and 0 bases, with 6 bases remaining between them. The germline gives CDR1 WSHSY, CDR2 SAAADI. CDR3 amino acids: CASRFSSYEQYF. As DNA, the CDR3 is TGCGCCAGCAGGTTCTCCTCCTACGAGCAGTACTTC.

The chain recombines TRBV7-2 with TRBJ2-7; tentatively, D is TRBD2 (6 bases). Trimming took 0 bases from V and 3 from J, leaving 12 bases between them. CDR1 is SGHTA, CDR2 FQGNSA, per germline. The CDR3 consists of 15 residues. The CDR3 bases are TGTGCCAGCAGCTTAGCGGGAGGTGGATACTACGAGCAGTACTTC. Its translation: CASSLAGGGYYEQYF.

This chain uses TRBV19 with TRBJ2-1; 11 bases are shared with TRBD2. Germline V gene data show CDR1 as LNHDA and CDR2 as SQIVND (reference sequence). CDR3 length equals 17 residues. J was trimmed by 2 bases and V by 3 bases; bases with no gene match: 6. CDR3 bases: TGTGCCAGTAGTATCGGAACTAGCGGGAGTACCTACAATGAGCAGTTCTTC. It encodes CASSIGTSGSTYNEQFF.

The chain couples TRBV7-2 to TRBJ1-1; D unresolved. CDR3 length: 18 residues. Germline V CDR1 and CDR2: SGHTA, FQGNSA. V lost 0 bases and J lost 2, with 19 bases in between. CDR3 nucleotide sequence: TGTGCCAGCAGCTTAGCGCTTCGGGCAAGCCTGCCCAACACTGAAGCTTTCTTT. Its protein product is CASSLALRASLPNTEAFF.

V gene TRBV7-3 combines with J gene TRBJ2-5; D may be TRBD1 or TRBD2 (5 bases each). The V gene's germline CDR1 is SGHTA and CDR2 FQGTGA. Trimming pared 5 bases from V and 1 base from J, leaving 11 bases between. The CDR3 length is 14 residues. CDR3 region: CASSPIGGQETQYF. In DNA form, the CDR3 reads TGTGCCAGCAGCCCAATTGGGGGCCAAGAGACCCAGTACTTC.

The chain couples TRBV29-1 to TRBJ1-5; 9 nucleotides line up with TRBD1. V lost 4 bases, J lost 7 bases, and 11 bases stayed unmatched. CDR1 is SQVTM, CDR2 ANQGSEA, per germline. The CDR3 sequence is 15 residues long. This chain's CDR3 is CSVGGGQGGAQPQHF. The CDR3 DNA sequence: TGCAGCGTTGGAGGGGGACAGGGAGGTGCGCAGCCCCAGCATTTT.